Given below is one T cell receptor (beta chain) in context. CDR1 and CDR2 from the germline V gene are LNHNV and YYDKDF (reference sequence). This CDR3 spans 15 amino acids. The ends were cut back, 0 bases at V and 0 bases at J, with 6 bases in the middle. 60 Vbeta and 13 Jbeta primers were used in PCR. The method was immunoSEQ multiplex PCR; TCRdb's version includes in-frame clones alone and lacks a portion of them. In the table there are roughly 130,000 clones, 70% to 80% of which are singletons. These data originate in a study of cytomegalovirus exposure and HLA in healthy donors. This TCR was sampled from a female donor in good health and CMV-seronegative. Sequenced input: PBMCs. The rearrangement links TRBV15 to TRBJ1-5; D not resolved. CDR3 region: CATSRDGDSNQPQHF. The CDR3 DNA is TGTGCCACCAGCAGAGACGGAGATAGCAATCAGCCCCAGCATTTT.